Shown below are 18 T cell receptor beta chains from a single sample sequenced in a study of blood T cell repertoires in COVID-19. This table comes from immunoSEQ multiplex PCR, and its TCRdb copy is limited to in-frame clones, with some not included. The sample includes 55,000 or so clones, almost 90% of them seen just once. Specimen: peripheral blood. These receptors all come from a man aged 60 to 69 with active COVID-19.

V and J are TRBV6-2 or TRBV6-3 and TRBJ2-5; the match to TRBD2 covers 12 bases. This CDR3 region has 14 residues. Looked up from germline, CDR1 is MNHEY and CDR2 is SVGEGT. J lost 5 bases, V lost 4 bases, and 2 bases had no gene match. Written as DNA, the CDR3 is TGTGCCAGCAGTTTTACTAGCGGGAGGGAGACCCAGTACTTC. It encodes CASSFTSGRETQYF.

V and J are TRBV3-1 (or the pseudogene TRBV3-2) and TRBJ2-7; TRBD2 matches at 9 bases. CDR3 size: 15 residues. Germline V gene lookup returns CDR1 LGHDT and CDR2 YNNKEL (reference sequence). V was clipped by 6 bases and J by 6 bases; unmatched bases: 12. The CDR3 protein is CASRFSGSGGGEQYF. In DNA, the CDR3 is TGTGCCAGCAGGTTTAGCGGGAGTGGTGGGGGCGAGCAGTACTTC.

This chain connects TRBV10-2 to TRBJ2-3, with 13 positions matching TRBD2. The germline V gene has CDR1 WSHSY and CDR2 SAAADI. After removal of 6 bases from V and 2 bases from J, the junction contained 2 bases not matched to a gene. This CDR3 has 15 residues. CDR3 coding DNA: TGCGCCAGCAGGGGGACTAGCGGGAACACAGATACGCAGTATTTT. Translation: CASRGTSGNTDTQYF.

This rearrangement joins TRBV28 to TRBJ2-1, with 11 bases aligning to TRBD2. This CDR3 is 17 amino acids long. CDR1 and CDR2 from the germline V gene are MDHEN and SYDVKM. Losses at the gene ends were 6 bases for V and 0 bases for J; bases not matched to a gene: 7. CDR3 residues: CASSPGTSGRSYNEQFF. The CDR3 bases are TGTGCCAGCAGCCCCGGGACTAGCGGCCGCTCCTACAATGAGCAGTTCTTC.

The chain combines TRBV10-1 with TRBJ2-3, with TRBD1 as a possible D gene (6 bases). V was trimmed by 0 bases and J by 1 base, leaving 11 bases between them. CDR1 is WNHNN, CDR2 SYGVQD, per germline (reference sequence). CDR3 length equals 16 residues. In nucleotides, the CDR3 is TGCGCCAGCAGTGAGTCCAGGACAGCCGGCACAGATACGCAGTATTTT. Its translation is CASSESRTAGTDTQYF.

The rearrangement joins TRBV7-2 to TRBJ2-3; 7 bases line up with TRBD2. The CDR3 contains 16 residues. The germline gives CDR1 SGHTA, CDR2 FQGNSA. V trimming: 4 bases; J trimming: 0 bases; junction bases outside the gene matches: 7. CDR3 DNA sequence: TGTGCCAGCAGCTCCCTCAGCGGGATTAGCACAGATACGCAGTATTTT. The encoded protein is CASSSLSGISTDTQYF.

The genes are TRBV7-6 and TRBJ2-7, with no clear D. The V end was cut by 1 base, the J end by 3 bases, with 13 bases between. The CDR3 covers 15 residues. Germline CDR1 SGHVS, CDR2 FNYEAQ. The CDR3 nucleotides are TGTGCCAGCAGCTTAGGTTCTGTTACGGGCTACGAGCAGTACTTC. This codes for CASSLGSVTGYEQYF. Supplemented by reference TRBV7-6 and TRBJ2-7, the full variable domain reads GAGVSQSPRYKVTKRGQDVALRCDPISGHVSLYWYRQALGQGPEFLTYFNYEAQQDKSGLPNDRFSAERPEGSISTLTIQRTEQRDSAMYRCASSLGSVTGYEQYFGPGTRLTVT.

This chain connects TRBV6-5 to TRBJ1-2; 7 bases are shared with TRBD1. The ends lost 8 bases at V and 3 bases at J; junction bases unmatched: 6. The length of the CDR3 is 13 residues. Germline values: CDR1 MNHEY, CDR2 SVGAGI. The CDR3 DNA reads TGTGCCAGCCGGGACAGCGGCGACTATGGCTACACCTTC. Its translation is CASRDSGDYGYTF.

The rearrangement joins TRBV12-5 to TRBJ2-3, with 8 bases fitting TRBD2. Losses at the gene ends were 5 bases for V and 5 bases for J; bases not matched to a gene: 3. CDR3 size: 13 residues. The germline V gene encodes CDR1 LGHNT and CDR2 FRNRAP. CDR3: CASGALAGDTQYF. The CDR3, as DNA: TGTGCTAGTGGTGCCCTAGCGGGAGATACGCAGTATTTT.

This chain links TRBV7-6 with TRBJ1-4; the D is unclear. The CDR3 has 15 residues. Germline V gene data show CDR1 as SGHVS and CDR2 as FNYEAQ. Trimming removed 1 base from V and 0 bases from J, with 6 bases in between. CDR3: CASSLDPTTNEKLFF. Written as DNA, the CDR3 is TGTGCCAGCAGCTTAGATCCAACAACTAATGAAAAACTGTTTTTT.

The rearrangement links TRBV19 to TRBJ1-2; the D is unclear. CDR1 is LNHDA, CDR2 SQIVND, per germline (reference sequence). This CDR3 has 13 amino acids. Trimming removed 3 bases at V and 2 bases at J, with 7 bases between. This chain's CDR3 is CASSIQANYGYTF. The DNA of the CDR3 is TGTGCCAGTAGTATTCAGGCGAACTATGGCTACACCTTC.

The chain recombines TRBV28 with TRBJ2-3, with D perhaps matching TRBD1 (7 bases). V was pared by 6 bases and J by 2 bases, with 18 bases between. CDR1 and CDR2 (germline): MDHEN, SYDVKM. The CDR3 totals 16 residues. CDR3 amino acids: CASSSTAGGTTDTQYF. In DNA, the CDR3 is TGTGCCAGCAGCTCTACGGCAGGGGGGACCACAGATACGCAGTATTTT. The variable domain in full, completed from reference TRBV28 and TRBJ2-3, reads DVKVTQSSRYLVKRTGEKVFLECVQDMDHENMFWYRQDPGLGLRLIYFSYDVKMKEKGDIPEGYSVSREKKERFSLILESASTNQTSMYLCASSSTAGGTTDTQYFGPGTRLTVL.

In this sample, this clone turned up once. An end of the junction differs from the germline gene, which may be a read error. This chain connects TRBV7-7 to TRBJ2-3; the match to TRBD2 covers 9 bases. The germline V gene encodes CDR1 SSHAT and CDR2 FNYEAQ (reference sequence). This CDR3 contains 15 residues. CDR3 sequence: CASSLGREGLDTQYF. CDR3 sequence (DNA): TGTGCTAGCAGCTTAGGGCGGGAGGGCCTAGATACGCAGTATTTT.

The genes are TRBV6-2 or TRBV6-3 and TRBJ2-7; perhaps TRBD2 as D (5 bases). CDR1 MNHEY and CDR2 SVGEGT come from the germline V gene. The CDR3 totals 17 residues. V was cut by 2 bases and J by 4 bases, with 21 bases left in between. CDR3 in DNA: TGTGCCAGCAGTTACCCGAGCGGCCCGGGCCCGAGGTACGAGCAGTACTTC. Protein product: CASSYPSGPGPRYEQYF.

The rearrangement joins TRBV6-4 to TRBJ1-5, with D hard to call. The germline V gene has CDR1 MRHNA and CDR2 SNTAGT. V was clipped by 8 bases and J by 5 bases, with 13 bases between them. The CDR3 covers 13 residues. CDR3 sequence reads: CASAVVSDQPQHF. The CDR3 DNA is TGTGCCAGCGCGGTAGTATCAGATCAGCCCCAGCATTTT.

This chain connects TRBV7-8 to TRBJ1-5; D is perhaps TRBD1 (5 bases). CDR3 size: 14 residues. The germline CDR1 and CDR2 sequences are SGHVS and FQNEAQ. Trimming took off 3 bases at V and 4 bases at J, with 10 bases between the two ends. As DNA, the CDR3 is TGTGCCAGCAGCTTTAGGGGCGCTAATCAGCCCCAGCATTTT. This translates into CASSFRGANQPQHF.

V gene TRBV24-1 combines with J gene TRBJ2-1, with 13 bases aligning to TRBD2. Germline lookup yields CDR1 KGHDR and CDR2 SFDVKD. After removal of 4 bases from V and 8 bases from J, the junction contained 7 bases not matched to a gene. This CDR3 region has 16 residues. The CDR3 DNA follows: TGTGCCACCAGTGACCCCGGGACTAGCGGGATCTATGAGCAGTTCTTC. Its protein is CATSDPGTSGIYEQFF.

The genes are TRBV5-5 and TRBJ2-3, with 14 positions matching TRBD2. The J segment lost 7 bases and the V segment lost 4 bases, leaving 8 bases of the junction unmatched. The germline CDR1 and CDR2 sequences are SGHKS and YYEKEE (reference sequence). The CDR3 loop spans 16 amino acids. The CDR3 spells CASSRTSGRSGHTQYF. The CDR3 DNA is TGTGCCAGCAGCCGGACTAGCGGGAGGTCGGGTCATACGCAGTATTTT.